Listed below are T cell receptor beta chains from one sample, sequenced in a study of shared clonotypes between healthy human individuals. Some clones are missing from TCRdb's copy, which holds only in-frame ones; the method was immunoSEQ multiplex PCR. The profile shows about a million clones, 70% to 85% of them singletons. Sequenced input: memory CD4+ T cells from PBMCs. The receptors derive from a man between 18 and 29 years old in good health. Some clones in this sample may be carry-over from other donors' samples. Each CDR3 is given without its conserved first and last residue. Each record gives: CDR3 protein, V gene, J gene.

ASRTGTGPYGSQPQH	TRBV5-8	TRBJ1-5
ASSKGLDTEAF	TRBV5-1	TRBJ1-1
ASSIGTSGSVTQY	TRBV9	TRBJ2-3
ASNLRDRGHGGYT	TRBV6-6	TRBJ1-2
ASSQGGALASKGELF	TRBV4-3	TRBJ2-2
ASSDPGGNTEAF	TRBV6-1	TRBJ1-1
ASSLSVSGNTIY	TRBV5-1	TRBJ1-3
ASSEYPGHYNEQF	TRBV6-1	TRBJ2-1
ASSDQGPQNTEAF	TRBV2	TRBJ1-1
ASSQGAGTRNQPQH	TRBV4-2	TRBJ1-5
ASTDHQGSNQPQH	TRBV18	TRBJ1-5
SPRAYNEQF	TRBV20-1	TRBJ2-1
ASGPSGPDTQY	TRBV12-5	TRBJ2-3
AWTRDLAGTQY	TRBV30	TRBJ2-5
ASSPSRQGAGGNTGELF	TRBV18	TRBJ2-2
ASSYRGAGNTIY	TRBV6-5	TRBJ1-3
ASSFEFSYNEQF	TRBV27	TRBJ2-1
ASSLALQGAGEKLF	TRBV11-2	TRBJ1-4
ASNLVGGNTGELF	TRBV7-8	TRBJ2-2
ASSQEWAAEQY	TRBV14	TRBJ2-7
ASSLKGGANTEAF	TRBV7-3	TRBJ1-1
ASSLNPAGTGNTIY	TRBV5-1	TRBJ1-3
ASSDPRGGEKLF	TRBV2	TRBJ1-4
AWVTTGYSGNTIY	TRBV30	TRBJ1-3
SVEGYSRNEQF	TRBV29-1	TRBJ2-1
ASSLNPINTEAF	TRBV5-5	TRBJ1-1
AWSPGTNTGELF	TRBV30	TRBJ2-2
ASSRGKRGTEAF	TRBV19	TRBJ1-1
ATSRVRGGSYNEQF	TRBV15	TRBJ2-1
ASSLGGPGNTIY	TRBV7-9	TRBJ1-3
ASRPGTGDQPQH	TRBV28	TRBJ1-5
ASSPPKPGYSGNTIY	TRBV18	TRBJ1-3
ASSSGSKRYEQY	TRBV11-1	TRBJ2-7
SVRTGGGEQY	TRBV29-1	TRBJ2-7